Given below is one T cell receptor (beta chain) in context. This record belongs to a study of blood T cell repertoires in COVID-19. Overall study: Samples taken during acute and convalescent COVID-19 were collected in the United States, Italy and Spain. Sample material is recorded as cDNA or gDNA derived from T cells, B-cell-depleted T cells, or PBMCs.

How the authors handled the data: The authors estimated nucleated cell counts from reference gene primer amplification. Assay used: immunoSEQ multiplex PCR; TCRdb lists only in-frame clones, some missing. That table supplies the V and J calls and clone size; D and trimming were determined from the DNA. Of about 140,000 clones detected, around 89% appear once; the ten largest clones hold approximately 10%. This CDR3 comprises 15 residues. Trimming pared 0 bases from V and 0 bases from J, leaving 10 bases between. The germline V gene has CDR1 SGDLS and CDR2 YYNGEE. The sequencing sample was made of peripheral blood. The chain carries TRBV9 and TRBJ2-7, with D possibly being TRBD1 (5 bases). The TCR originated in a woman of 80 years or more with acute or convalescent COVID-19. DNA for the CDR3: TGTGCCAGCAGCGTAGGAGTGGGGCGCTCCTACGAGCAGTACTTC. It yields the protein CASSVGVGRSYEQYF.